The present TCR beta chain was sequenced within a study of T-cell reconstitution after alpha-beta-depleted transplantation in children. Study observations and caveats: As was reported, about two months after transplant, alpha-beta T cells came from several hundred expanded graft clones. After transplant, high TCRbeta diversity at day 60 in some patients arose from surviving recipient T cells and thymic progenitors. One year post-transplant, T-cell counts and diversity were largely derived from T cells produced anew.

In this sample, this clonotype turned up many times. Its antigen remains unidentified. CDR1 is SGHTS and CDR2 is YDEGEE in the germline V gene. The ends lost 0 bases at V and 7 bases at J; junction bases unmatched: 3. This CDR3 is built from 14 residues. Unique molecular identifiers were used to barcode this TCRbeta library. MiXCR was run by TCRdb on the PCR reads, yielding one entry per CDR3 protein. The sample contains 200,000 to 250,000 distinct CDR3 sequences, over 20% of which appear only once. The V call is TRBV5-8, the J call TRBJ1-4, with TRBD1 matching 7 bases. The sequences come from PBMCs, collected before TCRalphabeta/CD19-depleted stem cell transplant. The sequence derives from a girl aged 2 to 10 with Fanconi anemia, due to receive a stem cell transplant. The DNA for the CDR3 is TGTGCCAGCAGCTTGGACAGGGGCGGTGAAAAACTGTTTTTT. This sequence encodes CASSLDRGGEKLFF.